Shown below are 11 T cell receptor beta chains from a single sample sequenced in a study of glioma-infiltrating T cells (dated by TCRdb to between 2015 and 2016). Sequencing was performed on an Illumina MiSeq. The iRepertoire nested amplicon-rescue multiplex PCR (arm-PCR) platform was used to amplify TCR alpha and beta CDR3 regions from RNA. Using fastp at Q25 and MiXCR, TCRdb reprocessed the public reads and kept productive beta chains. Every distinct CDR3 protein forms one entry, paired with its most common genes and DNA. This sample gives under 150,000 distinct CDR3 sequences in total; around 40% of them show up just once. In total, the top ten clones hold about a fifth of the sample. Sequencing used glioma tissue, nonneoplastic brain tissue, or PBMCs (not recorded which). The receptors come from a human donor with low-grade glioma or glioblastoma, undergoing nonglioma brain surgery, or in good health (not recorded which).

This chain joins TRBV6-1 and TRBJ1-3; D remains unclear. This CDR3 has 16 amino acids. CDR1 and CDR2 (germline): MNHNS, SASEGT. V was trimmed by 6 bases and J by 0 bases, leaving 15 bases between them. DNA of the CDR3: TGTGCCAGCAGCCCTTCCCCCGGCCTCTCTGGAAACACCATATATTTT. Residues: CASSPSPGLSGNTIYF.

Only a few counts were recorded for this clonotype. The gene calls are TRBV6-1 and TRBJ1-5; D unclear. From germline, CDR1 is MNHNS and CDR2 SASEGT. The V and J ends lost 7 bases and 1 base respectively, with 11 bases between them. The length of the CDR3 is 14 residues. CDR3 in DNA: TGTGCCAGCACCTCTCCGGACAGCAATCAGCCCCAGCATTTT. This sequence encodes CASTSPDSNQPQHF.

The rearrangement joins TRBV4-1 to TRBJ1-1, with D unresolved. The CDR3 length is 15 residues. Germline loops: CDR1 MGHRA, CDR2 YSYEKL. V lost 0 bases to trimming and J lost 2 bases, with 10 bases between them. DNA of the CDR3: TGCGCCAGCAGCCAAGAATATAACAGAAACACTGAAGCTTTCTTT. Translating gives CASSQEYNRNTEAFF.

The rearrangement links TRBV9 to TRBJ2-1; D remains ambiguous. Germline loops: CDR1 SGDLS, CDR2 YYNGEE. V shed 3 bases and J shed 0 bases, with 10 bases lying between them. This CDR3 comprises 15 residues. This CDR3 is CASSATLSSYNEQFF. CDR3 sequence (DNA): TGTGCCAGCAGCGCAACACTGAGCTCCTACAATGAGCAGTTCTTC.

This clonotype turned up a few times. V is TRBV6-2 or TRBV6-3 and J is TRBJ2-7; maybe TRBD1 (6 bases). CDR3 size: 12 residues. Germline loops: CDR1 MNHEY, CDR2 SVGEGT. V lost 5 bases to trimming and J lost 3 bases, with 8 bases between them. Written as DNA, the CDR3 is TGTGCCAGCAGTGACAGGAACTACGAGCAGTACTTC. This translates into CASSDRNYEQYF.

This chain connects TRBV4-1 to TRBJ2-7, with D possibly matching TRBD1 (5 bases). CDR3 length: 15 residues. V was shortened by 1 base and J by 2 bases, with 12 bases between the two germline ends. The germline V gene encodes CDR1 MGHRA and CDR2 YSYEKL. CDR3 coding DNA: TGCGCCAGCAGCCAAGTTGACAGAGCCCCCTACGAGCAGTACTTC. As protein: CASSQVDRAPYEQYF.

J is TRBJ1-4 and V is TRBV12-3 or TRBV12-4; TRBD1 matches 7 bases. The CDR3 covers 12 residues. Germline trimming cut 4 bases from V and 11 bases from J; bases unmatched to any gene: 4. DNA of the CDR3: TGTGCCAGCAGTTCCGAGGGGGCGAAACTGTTTTTT. Its protein is CASSSEGAKLFF.

The chain uses TRBV6-1 and TRBJ2-1; D possibly corresponds to TRBD2 (6 bases). Germline values: CDR1 MNHNS, CDR2 SASEGT. V was cut by 0 bases and J by 12 bases, with 6 bases left in between. CDR3 length: 11 residues. CDR3 sequence reads: CASSEAGGQFF. The DNA for the CDR3 is TGTGCCAGCAGTGAAGCGGGGGGGCAGTTCTTC.

The rearrangement uses TRBV20-1 and TRBJ2-2; 10 nucleotides align to TRBD2. CDR3 size: 17 residues. The germline gives CDR1 DFQATT, CDR2 SNEGSKA (reference sequence). The ends lost 0 bases at V and 1 base at J; junction bases unmatched: 5. The DNA for the CDR3 is TGCAGTGCTAGAGATCTAACTAGCGGGGAGAACACCGGGGAGCTGTTTTTT. Its protein product is CSARDLTSGENTGELFF.

The chain is built from TRBV4-1 and TRBJ1-1; D unresolved. The CDR3 has 17 residues. The germline V gene has CDR1 MGHRA and CDR2 YSYEKL. Trimming removed 0 bases from V and 4 bases from J, with 18 bases in between. The CDR3 region is CASSQDSPGEGSTEAFF. The CDR3 region has the DNA TGCGCCAGCAGCCAAGATTCCCCAGGAGAGGGATCCACTGAAGCTTTCTTT.

A few counts support this clonotype. J is TRBJ2-1 and V is TRBV3-1; 9 bases line up with TRBD2. CDR3 size: 13 residues. V trimming: 4 bases; J trimming: 10 bases; junction bases outside the gene matches: 5. Germline V gene sequence: CDR1 LGHDT, CDR2 YNNKEL (reference sequence). The CDR3 bases are TGTGCCAGCAGCCCTAGCGGGGAGGGGGAGCAGTTCTTC. Translation: CASSPSGEGEQFF.